This TCR beta chain was found in a study of post-analysis software for immune sequencing data. Notes on the study in general: Patients had higher frequencies than controls of a handful of TRBV segments, including TRBV5-6, TRBV5-1 and TRBV20-1.

Every TCR beta cDNA library bore unique molecular identifiers. TCRdb fed the PCR reads into MiXCR, producing one record per CDR3 protein. The sample includes 700,000 to 900,000 distinct CDR3 sequences, around 46% of them seen just once. The CDR3 has 16 amino acids. Germline-derived CDR1 and CDR2 are SGHTA and FQGNSA. Details on this clonotype: The target antigen is unknown. Germline is not matched at one junction end, which may reflect a read error.

The clonotype was recovered from a girl between 10 and 17 years old with multiple sclerosis. The specimen was blood. V gene TRBV7-2 combines with J gene TRBJ2-4, with 9 bases that match TRBD2. CDR3 sequence: CAGSSNPGLASNIQYF. As DNA, the CDR3 is TGTGCCGGCAGCTCCAATCCGGGACTAGCATCGAACATTCAGTACTTC.